These 5 T cell receptor beta chains originate from one sample sequenced in a study of blood T cell repertoires in COVID-19. Profiling relied on immunoSEQ multiplex PCR, and the TCRdb table lists in-frame clones only, not all of them. This repertoire shows approximately 230,000 clones, around 84% found once; its top ten account for about 14%. The sample comprised PBMCs or T cells enriched from blood (not recorded which). The receptor set was obtained from a young man who had recovered from COVID-19.

The gene calls are TRBV28 and TRBJ1-1; tentative D call: TRBD1 (5 bases). Germline CDR1 MDHEN, CDR2 SYDVKM. Deletions cut 4 bases from V and 0 bases from J, with 21 bases between. The CDR3 covers 18 residues. The CDR3 reads CASSSYQTGFLMNTEAFF. In nucleotides, the CDR3 is TGTGCCAGCAGTTCATATCAAACAGGATTCCTTATGAACACTGAAGCTTTCTTT.

The chain links TRBV12-5 to TRBJ2-2; 10 nucleotides match TRBD1. Germline V lookup: CDR1 LGHNT, CDR2 FRNRAP. CDR3 size: 17 residues. Trimming at V came to 0 bases and at J to 6 bases, leaving 7 bases not matched to a gene. The CDR3 DNA reads as TGTGCTAGTGGTTTGGTACTAATAGGGACAGGGGCCGGGGAGCTGTTTTTT. Translating gives CASGLVLIGTGAGELFF.

This clone occurred once. The V and J genes are TRBV28 and TRBJ2-2; 9 bases map to TRBD1. This CDR3 is 14 amino acids long. Per the germline V gene, CDR1 is MDHEN and CDR2 is SYDVKM. The J segment lost 7 bases and the V segment lost 7 bases, leaving 7 bases of the junction unmatched. CDR3 coding DNA: TGTGCCAGCATACACAGGGGGCTAGGCGGGGAGCTGTTTTTT. It translates to CASIHRGLGGELFF.

V usage is TRBV5-1 and J usage is TRBJ1-5, with 9 bases aligning to TRBD1. CDR3 length: 15 residues. Germline values: CDR1 SGHRS, CDR2 YFSETQ. V dropped 4 bases and J dropped 4; count of bases not matched to a gene: 6. The CDR3 coding sequence is TGCGCCAGCAGCCTACAGGGGGCCCAAAATCAGCCCCAGCATTTT. Translation gives CASSLQGAQNQPQHF.

This chain links TRBV6-1 with TRBJ2-1, with TRBD1 matching over 9 bases. Looked up from germline, CDR1 is MNHNS and CDR2 is SASEGT. The V and J ends lost 3 bases and 6 bases, in that order; junction bases with no gene match: 6. CDR3 length equals 15 residues. The CDR3 sequence is CASSDTGTGRNEQFF. DNA for the CDR3: TGTGCCAGCAGTGATACCGGGACAGGGCGCAATGAGCAGTTCTTC.